Each of the 25 T cell receptor beta chains below was sequenced from the same sample in a study of a mutant IDH1 vaccine in newly diagnosed glioma. The table came from immunoSEQ multiplex PCR; TCRdb's copy has only in-frame clones and leaves some out. The sample has approximately 56,000 clones, about 61% seen once; the top ten hold about 4.8%. Time point described: week 47, end of study. The vaccine gave 300 ug of a 20-mer mutant IDH1 peptide subcutaneously per dose. No antigens are known for them. Sequenced material: peripheral blood mononuclear cells (PBMCs), taken from a glioma patient whose treatment included an IDH1 peptide vaccine. These receptors were taken from a man in his forties with glioma. Some clones in this sample may be carry-over from other donors' samples.

This sequence joins TRBV5-4 and TRBJ1-2, with D maybe TRBD1 (5 bases). The V gene's germline CDR1 is SGHNT and CDR2 YYREEE (reference sequence). The V end lost 4 bases, the J end lost 0 bases, and 19 bases lay between the germline ends. The CDR3 contains 17 residues. In DNA form, the CDR3 reads TGTGCCAGCAGCAGTCCTAGCGTTGGGGCTTCTAACTATGGCTACACCTTC. Translation gives CASSSPSVGASNYGYTF.

The chain joins TRBV7-5 to TRBJ1-4. TRBV7-5 is a documented pseudogene. The CDR3 loop spans 15 amino acids. The CDR3 sequence is CVRIQDPPWGEKLFF. CDR3 sequence (DNA): TGTGTCAGAATCCAAGACCCCCCGTGGGGTGAAAAACTGTTTTTT.

The chain joins TRBV6-5 to TRBJ1-1; no definite D call. The V end was cut by 3 bases, the J end by 4 bases, with 9 bases between. CDR1 is MNHEY, CDR2 SVGAGI, per germline. The CDR3 has 13 amino acids. CDR3 DNA: TGTGCCAGCAGTTATCTGGGAAGCACTGAAGCTTTCTTT. It is translated as CASSYLGSTEAFF.

V is TRBV27 and J is TRBJ2-1, with TRBD1 as a possible D gene (6 bases). Deletions cut 5 bases from V and 6 bases from J, with 20 bases between. Germline V gene sequence: CDR1 MNHEY, CDR2 SMNVEV (reference sequence). This CDR3 comprises 16 residues. CDR3 DNA: TGTGCCAGCAGTCCCCAACAGGGAAGGGGACCCAATGAGCAGTTCTTC. The encoded protein is CASSPQQGRGPNEQFF.

The chain links TRBV9 to TRBJ2-1; 7 bases align to TRBD2. The CDR3 contains 17 residues. Germline lookup yields CDR1 SGDLS and CDR2 YYNGEE. V trimming: 3 bases; J trimming: 1 base; junction bases outside the gene matches: 10. The CDR3 loop is CASSAPRGSLSYNEQFF. DNA of the CDR3: TGTGCCAGCAGCGCCCCGCGGGGGTCCTTGTCCTACAATGAGCAGTTCTTC.

V gene TRBV6-5 combines with J gene TRBJ2-7; 8 nucleotides align to TRBD2. CDR1 is MNHEY, CDR2 SVGAGI, per germline. V lost 2 bases, J lost 5 bases, and 8 bases stayed unmatched. The CDR3 extends over 15 amino acids. The CDR3: CASSYPNGGAHEQYF. CDR3 DNA: TGTGCCAGCAGTTACCCAAACGGGGGGGCCCACGAGCAGTACTTC.

V gene TRBV5-1 combines with J gene TRBJ1-2; no definite D call. In germline, CDR1 is SGHRS, CDR2 YFSETQ. The V gene lost 2 bases and the J gene lost 3 bases, with 11 bases spanning the gap. The CDR3 runs to 14 residues. CDR3 amino acids: CASSFQGTDYGYTF. CDR3 DNA: TGCGCCAGCAGCTTCCAAGGTACTGACTATGGCTACACCTTC.

The chain uses TRBV4-2 and TRBJ2-7; no clear D. This CDR3 contains 15 residues. The germline V and J ends were trimmed by 0 bases and 6 bases, with 15 bases remaining between them. CDR1 is LGHNA and CDR2 is YNFKEQ in the germline V gene. For the CDR3, the DNA is TGTGCCAGCAGCCAAGACCCAGTGACCGTGCGCGAGCAGTACTTC. Translation gives CASSQDPVTVREQYF.

The CDR3: CASSEERGSNQPQHF. CDR3 DNA: TGTGCCAGCAGTGAAGAACGGGGTAGCAATCAGCCCCAGCATTTT. This chain links TRBV2 with TRBJ1-5; no reliable D call. The V end was cut by 1 base, the J end by 0 bases, with 7 bases between. Per the germline V gene, CDR1 is SNHLY and CDR2 is FYNNEI. This CDR3 comprises 15 residues.

J is TRBJ2-5 and V is TRBV28; D remains unclear. The CDR3 totals 14 residues. CDR1 MDHEN and CDR2 SYDVKM come from the germline V gene. V shed 5 bases and J shed 5 bases, with 15 bases lying between them. The CDR3 is CASSPHQTLETQYF. In nucleotides, the CDR3 is TGTGCCAGCAGTCCCCACCAGACCTTGGAGACCCAGTACTTC.

This chain joins TRBV5-4 and TRBJ1-1; D is possibly TRBD1 (6 bases). The V and J ends lost 4 bases and 4 bases respectively, with 14 bases between them. CDR3 length equals 14 residues. CDR1 and CDR2 (germline): SGHNT, YYREEE (reference sequence). The CDR3 here is CASSNNRDITEAFF. CDR3 bases: TGTGCCAGCAGCAATAACAGGGATATCACTGAAGCTTTCTTT.

This clone was recorded a few times. The chain is built from TRBV11-2 and TRBJ2-7; TRBD1 matches 7 bases. Germline V gives CDR1 SGHAT, CDR2 FQNNGV. Trimming at V came to 8 bases and at J to 1 base, leaving 8 bases not matched to a gene. The CDR3 extends over 14 amino acids. In nucleotides, the CDR3 is TGTGCCAGCGGCGACGGACAGGCTTCCTACGAGCAGTACTTC. It codes for CASGDGQASYEQYF. Looking up the rest from reference TRBV11-2 and TRBJ2-7 gives the full variable domain: EAGVAQSPRYKIIEKRQSVAFWCNPISGHATLYWYQQILGQGPKLLIQFQNNGVVDDSQLPKDRFSAERLKGVDSTLKIQPAKLEDSAVYLCASGDGQASYEQYFGPGTRLTVT.

The table lists this clone with a few counts. This chain uses TRBV2 with TRBJ2-7, with D unresolved. The V end lost 3 bases, the J end lost 2 bases, and 17 bases lay between the germline ends. The CDR3 is made up of 16 amino acids. Germline loops: CDR1 SNHLY, CDR2 FYNNEI. The CDR3 loop is CASSDLFGSPTYEQYF. DNA of the CDR3: TGTGCCAGCAGTGATTTGTTCGGCTCTCCCACCTACGAGCAGTACTTC.

CDR3 nucleotides: TGTGCCTGGAGTGTATGGGGGAGCCACGAGCAGTACTTC. Protein sequence: CAWSVWGSHEQYF. This chain joins TRBV30 and TRBJ2-7, with D perhaps being TRBD1 or TRBD2 (5 bases each). V lost 0 bases to trimming and J lost 5 bases, with 11 bases between them. This CDR3 is 13 amino acids long. The V gene's germline CDR1 is GTSNPN and CDR2 SVGIG (reference sequence). The whole variable domain, remainder taken from reference TRBV30 and TRBJ2-7, is SQTIHQWPATLVQPVGSPLSLECTVEGTSNPNLYWYRQAAGRGLQLLFYSVGIGQISSEVPQNLSASRPQDRQFILSSKKLLLSDSGFYLCAWSVWGSHEQYFGPGTRLTVT.

The chain carries TRBV5-8 and TRBJ1-2; maybe TRBD1 (6 bases). This CDR3 is built from 14 residues. Trimming left V 2 bases short and J 3 bases short, with 11 bases between. CDR1 is SGHTS and CDR2 is YDEGEE in the germline V gene. The DNA for the CDR3 is TGTGCCAGCAGCTTACAGACAGGTTACTATGGCTACACCTTC. Protein: CASSLQTGYYGYTF.

V is TRBV7-8 and J is TRBJ1-1, with D perhaps TRBD1 (6 bases). V shed 5 bases and J shed 5 bases, with 18 bases lying between them. Germline CDR1 reads SGHVS; CDR2 reads FQNEAQ. The CDR3 loop spans 15 amino acids. CDR3 region: CASSPQSGGQTEAFF. In nucleotides, the CDR3 is TGTGCCAGCAGCCCTCAAAGCGGGGGGCAAACTGAAGCTTTCTTT.

The V and J genes are TRBV4-1 and TRBJ1-6; tentatively, D is TRBD1 (5 bases). CDR3 size: 17 residues. V lost 0 bases and J 6 bases, leaving 15 bases between the germline ends. Germline CDR1 MGHRA, CDR2 YSYEKL. CDR3 coding DNA: TGCGCCAGCAGCCAAGACCCCCCAGATAGGGGTAATTCACCCCTCCACTTT. Its translation: CASSQDPPDRGNSPLHF.

The rearrangement joins TRBV10-1 to TRBJ2-5; 9 bases fit TRBD2. Trimming at V came to 11 bases and at J to 0 bases, leaving 13 bases not matched to a gene. CDR3 length: 16 residues. Germline V gives CDR1 WNHNN, CDR2 SYGVQD (reference sequence). Here the CDR3 reads CARRESSGGNQETQYF. CDR3 coding DNA: TGCGCCCGAAGGGAAAGCAGCGGGGGGAACCAAGAGACCCAGTACTTC.

Within the sample, this clone is medium-sized. V usage is TRBV15 and J usage is TRBJ1-5; no reliable D call. V was trimmed by 0 bases and J by 5 bases, leaving 8 bases between them. The CDR3 covers 14 residues. Per germline, CDR1 LNHNV and CDR2 YYDKDF (reference sequence). CDR3 sequence: CATSRESVYQPQHF. Here the CDR3 DNA reads TGTGCCACCAGCAGAGAGTCGGTTTATCAGCCCCAGCATTTT.

The chain links TRBV7-2 to TRBJ1-6; D possibly corresponds to TRBD1 (6 bases). CDR3 size: 14 residues. Trimming cost V 7 bases and J 10 bases, with 17 bases left between them. The germline V gene has CDR1 SGHTA and CDR2 FQGNSA. DNA for the CDR3: TGTGCCAGCATCACCTGGGGGCGGAGCTCACCCCTCCACTTT. It specifies CASITWGRSSPLHF.

To note about this clone: The junction differs from germline at one of its ends, possibly a read error. The chain combines TRBV5-1 with TRBJ2-2; D is undetermined. Germline-derived CDR1 and CDR2 are SGHRS and YFSETQ. This CDR3 spans 14 amino acids. DNA of the CDR3: TGCGCCAGCACCTTGTTTCCCGGCACCGGGGAGCTGTTTTTT. Translating it yields CASTLFPGTGELFF. The whole variable domain, remainder taken from reference TRBV5-1 and TRBJ2-2, is KAGVTQTPRYLIKTRGQQVTLSCSPISGHRSVSWYQQTPGQGLQFLFEYFSETQRNKGNFPGRFSGRQFSNSRSEMNVSTLELGDSALYLCASTLFPGTGELFFGEGSRLTVL.

This chain joins TRBV6-1 and TRBJ1-6; TRBD1 matches 9 bases. The length of the CDR3 is 15 residues. Germline values: CDR1 MNHNS, CDR2 SASEGT. Trimming took 5 bases from V and 10 from J; bases not matched to a gene: 9. The DNA of the CDR3 is TGTGCCAGCAGTCCTCGGGACAGGGTACGATCACCCCTCCACTTT. This sequence encodes CASSPRDRVRSPLHF.

This sequence joins TRBV5-6 and TRBJ2-1; 7 bases fit TRBD1. Per germline, CDR1 SGHDT and CDR2 YYEEEE. CDR3 length equals 15 residues. Germline trimming cut 4 bases from V and 6 bases from J; bases unmatched to any gene: 10. The CDR3 DNA is TGTGCCAGCAGCCCCAACAGGGGCCGGCGCAATGAGCAGTTCTTC. It codes for CASSPNRGRRNEQFF.

This sequence joins TRBV19 and TRBJ1-6; D is uncertain. Germline lookup yields CDR1 LNHDA and CDR2 SQIVND (reference sequence). Trimming took 7 bases from V and 0 from J, leaving 16 bases between them. This CDR3 region has 17 residues. For the CDR3, the DNA is TGTGCCAGTACCGCTTCCCAGACTAGCTCCTATAATTCACCCCTCCACTTT. Translated, it gives CASTASQTSSYNSPLHF.

The chain combines TRBV10-3 with TRBJ1-1; D not resolved. Germline V gene sequence: CDR1 ENHRY, CDR2 SYGVKD. The V end lost 0 bases, the J end lost 4 bases, and 3 bases lay between the germline ends. The CDR3 loop spans 12 amino acids. DNA for the CDR3: TGTGCCATCAGTGAGTCGATCACTGAAGCTTTCTTT. It encodes CAISESITEAFF.